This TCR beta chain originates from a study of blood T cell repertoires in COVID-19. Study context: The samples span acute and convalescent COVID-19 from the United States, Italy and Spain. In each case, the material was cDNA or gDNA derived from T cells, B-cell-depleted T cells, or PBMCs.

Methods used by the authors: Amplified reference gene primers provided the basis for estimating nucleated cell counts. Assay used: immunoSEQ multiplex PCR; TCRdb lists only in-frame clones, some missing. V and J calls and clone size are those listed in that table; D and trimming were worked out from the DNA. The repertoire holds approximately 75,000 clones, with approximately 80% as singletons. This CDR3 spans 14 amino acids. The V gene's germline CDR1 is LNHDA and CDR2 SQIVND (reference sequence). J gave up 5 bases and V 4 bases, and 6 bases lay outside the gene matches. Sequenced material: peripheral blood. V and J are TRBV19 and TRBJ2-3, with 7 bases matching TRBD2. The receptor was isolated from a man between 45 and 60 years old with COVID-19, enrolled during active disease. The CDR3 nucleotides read TGTGCCAGTAGTACAGGACTAGGAAGAGATACGCAGTATTTT. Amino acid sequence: CASSTGLGRDTQYF.